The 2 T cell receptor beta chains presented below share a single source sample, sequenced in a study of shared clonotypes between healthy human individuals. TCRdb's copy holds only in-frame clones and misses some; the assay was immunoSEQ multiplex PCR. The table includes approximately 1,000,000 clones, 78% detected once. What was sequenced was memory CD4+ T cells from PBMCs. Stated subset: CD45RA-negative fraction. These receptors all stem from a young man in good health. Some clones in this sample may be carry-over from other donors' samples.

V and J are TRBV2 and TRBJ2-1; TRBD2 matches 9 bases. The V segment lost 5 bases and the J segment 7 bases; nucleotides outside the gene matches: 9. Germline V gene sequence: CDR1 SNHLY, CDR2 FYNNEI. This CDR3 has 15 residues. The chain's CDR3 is CASSPWREGYNEQFF. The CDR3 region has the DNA TGTGCCAGCAGTCCCTGGCGGGAGGGGTATAATGAGCAGTTCTTC. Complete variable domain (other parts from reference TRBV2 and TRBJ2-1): EPEVTQTPSHQVTQMGQEVILRCVPISNHLYFYWYRQILGQKVEFLVSFYNNEISEKSEIFDDQFSVERPDGSNFTLKIRSTKLEDSAMYFCASSPWREGYNEQFFGPGTRLTVL.

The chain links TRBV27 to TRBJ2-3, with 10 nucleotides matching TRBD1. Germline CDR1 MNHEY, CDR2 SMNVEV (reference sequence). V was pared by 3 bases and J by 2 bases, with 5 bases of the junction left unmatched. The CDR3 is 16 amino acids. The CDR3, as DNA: TGTGCCAGCAGTTTCCGGGACAGGGGAATCACAGATACGCAGTATTTT. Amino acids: CASSFRDRGITDTQYF.